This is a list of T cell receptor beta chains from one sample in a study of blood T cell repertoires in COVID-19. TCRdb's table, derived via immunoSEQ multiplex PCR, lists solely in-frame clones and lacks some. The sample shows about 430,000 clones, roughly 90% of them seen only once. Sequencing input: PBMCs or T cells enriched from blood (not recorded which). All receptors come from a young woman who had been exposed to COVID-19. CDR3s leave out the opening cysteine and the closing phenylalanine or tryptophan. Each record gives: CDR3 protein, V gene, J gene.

CDR3aa: ASSPLTVSGNTIY
v_gene: TRBV6-2/TRBV6-3
j_gene: TRBJ1-3

CDR3aa: ASRRTGEPEAF
v_gene: TRBV19
j_gene: TRBJ1-1

CDR3aa: ASSVAGTSADTQY
v_gene: TRBV9
j_gene: TRBJ2-3

CDR3aa: ASSPQVGQGMVGTEAF
v_gene: TRBV18
j_gene: TRBJ1-1

CDR3aa: ASSLTAGNREQF
v_gene: TRBV7-3
j_gene: TRBJ2-1

CDR3aa: ASSNEGTGNEQF
v_gene: TRBV2
j_gene: TRBJ2-1

CDR3aa: ASSQRDLIYEQY
v_gene: TRBV14
j_gene: TRBJ2-7

CDR3aa: ASSYGTDVNTEAF
v_gene: TRBV6-5
j_gene: TRBJ1-1

CDR3aa: ASTVRGPNEQY
v_gene: TRBV2
j_gene: TRBJ2-7

CDR3aa: ASSLSAGPETQY
v_gene: TRBV5-1
j_gene: TRBJ2-5

CDR3aa: ASSSPGELF
v_gene: TRBV13
j_gene: TRBJ2-2

CDR3aa: ASSHERDWGTEAF
v_gene: TRBV3-1/TRBV3-2
j_gene: TRBJ1-1

CDR3aa: ASSPEQGTTYGYT
v_gene: TRBV18
j_gene: TRBJ1-2

CDR3aa: ASSLARAGGLSYEQY
v_gene: TRBV7-8
j_gene: TRBJ2-7

CDR3aa: ASRPRGQVSYEQY
v_gene: TRBV23-1
j_gene: TRBJ2-7

CDR3aa: ASSLKLVAGGPENEQF
v_gene: TRBV7-8
j_gene: TRBJ2-1

CDR3aa: ASSTNPFTSGKGDTEAF
v_gene: TRBV6-2/TRBV6-3
j_gene: TRBJ1-1

CDR3aa: ASSQQGSNSPLH
v_gene: TRBV7-8
j_gene: TRBJ1-6

CDR3aa: AAAGGRTYEQY
v_gene: TRBV6-5
j_gene: TRBJ2-7

CDR3aa: ASSGLGGGETQY
v_gene: TRBV27
j_gene: TRBJ2-5

CDR3aa: AINNRGDHEQY
v_gene: TRBV10-3
j_gene: TRBJ2-7

CDR3aa: AWSRSGGEKLF
v_gene: TRBV30
j_gene: TRBJ1-4

CDR3aa: ASSELATYNEQF
v_gene: TRBV2
j_gene: TRBJ2-1

CDR3aa: ASSYSWTNQPQH
v_gene: TRBV6-2/TRBV6-3
j_gene: TRBJ1-5

CDR3aa: ASSWTGGNQETQY
v_gene: TRBV7-2
j_gene: TRBJ2-5

CDR3aa: ASSLAYSASYEQY
v_gene: TRBV5-5
j_gene: TRBJ2-7

CDR3aa: SASRSDEQF
v_gene: TRBV20-1
j_gene: TRBJ2-1

CDR3aa: ASSAPSGSSDTQY
v_gene: TRBV2
j_gene: TRBJ2-3

CDR3aa: AIGGTEAF
v_gene: TRBV7-9
j_gene: TRBJ1-1

CDR3aa: ASSLEGQIWETQY
v_gene: TRBV11-2
j_gene: TRBJ2-5

CDR3aa: ASSKKGQGADTQY
v_gene: TRBV25-1
j_gene: TRBJ2-3

CDR3aa: ASSIPGFEAF
v_gene: TRBV19
j_gene: TRBJ1-1

CDR3aa: ASSGTYSPDRLRGYT
v_gene: TRBV2
j_gene: TRBJ1-2

CDR3aa: ASSGRESYEQY
v_gene: TRBV9
j_gene: TRBJ2-7

CDR3aa: ASSSRTRNTEAF
v_gene: TRBV7-8
j_gene: TRBJ1-1

CDR3aa: ASSRGGTYEQY
v_gene: TRBV13
j_gene: TRBJ2-7

CDR3aa: ASSFSLEGTSYNEQF
v_gene: TRBV28
j_gene: TRBJ2-1

CDR3aa: ASSYYGQGSYEQY
v_gene: TRBV6-5
j_gene: TRBJ2-7

CDR3aa: ASSQEPTSGSVNEQF
v_gene: TRBV4-2
j_gene: TRBJ2-1

CDR3aa: ASSQANAVSPYEQY
v_gene: TRBV4-3
j_gene: TRBJ2-7

CDR3aa: ASSDHRGAGNTIY
v_gene: TRBV7-2
j_gene: TRBJ1-3